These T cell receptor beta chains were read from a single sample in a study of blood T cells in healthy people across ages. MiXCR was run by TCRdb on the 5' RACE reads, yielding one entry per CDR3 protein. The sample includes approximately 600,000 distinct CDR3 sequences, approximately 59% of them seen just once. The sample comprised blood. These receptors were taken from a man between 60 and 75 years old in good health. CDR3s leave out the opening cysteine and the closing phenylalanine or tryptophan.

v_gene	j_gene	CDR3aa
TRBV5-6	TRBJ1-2	ASSVDPSGGYT
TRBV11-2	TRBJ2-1	ASSWRPNNEQF
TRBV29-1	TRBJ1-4	SVHSAGEKLF
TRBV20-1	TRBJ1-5	SAKVQSNQPQH
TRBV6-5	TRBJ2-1	ASSYPAGRPF
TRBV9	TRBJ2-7	ASSIPGLRWGDYEQY
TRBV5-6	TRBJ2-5	ASSLESTGTQY
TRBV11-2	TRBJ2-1	ASSLDWGAGGRHNEQF
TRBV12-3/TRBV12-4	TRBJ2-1	ASSLMGHAENEQF
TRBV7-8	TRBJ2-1	ASSLVAGGNEQF
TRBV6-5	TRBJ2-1	ASSADWGKYNEQF
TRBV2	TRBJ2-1	ASKREALYNEQF
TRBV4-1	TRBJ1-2	ASSQDYRGLNYGYT
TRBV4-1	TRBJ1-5	ASSQDGTGSYQPQH
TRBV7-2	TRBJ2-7	ASSSTSGGPYEQY
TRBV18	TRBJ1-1	ASSPLQGGVNTEAF
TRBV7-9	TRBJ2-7	ASSSRAYEQY
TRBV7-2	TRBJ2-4	ASSGGTVKNIQY
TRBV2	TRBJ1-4	ASTQDDREKLF
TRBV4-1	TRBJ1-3	ASSQDGTGMAGNTIY
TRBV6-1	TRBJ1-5	ASSPWFSVYSNQPQH
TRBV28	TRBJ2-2	ASSLPDRATGELF
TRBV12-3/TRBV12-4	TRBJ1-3	ASSLGRGVSGNTIY
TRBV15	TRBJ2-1	ATSRDLRQFSYNEQF
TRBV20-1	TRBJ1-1	SAVRQPEVTEAF
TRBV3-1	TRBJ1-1	ASSQGGGDTEAF
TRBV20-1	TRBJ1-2	SARDRDRDGYT
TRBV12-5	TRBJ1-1	ASGLGQGGAEAF
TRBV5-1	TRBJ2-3	ASSLVPSGTSTDTQY
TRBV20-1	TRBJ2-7	SAHPGTGSYEQY
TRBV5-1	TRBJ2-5	ASSSERTGGETQY
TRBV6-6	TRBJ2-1	ASSYSGTGGPNEQF
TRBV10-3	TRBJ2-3	AISKPEDTQY
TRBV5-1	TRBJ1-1	ASSEQGLNTEAF
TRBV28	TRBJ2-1	ASTRGGVGYNEQF
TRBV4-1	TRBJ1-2	ASSQDPQTGGYGYT
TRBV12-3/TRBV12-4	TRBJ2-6	ASSPPLARSSGANVPT
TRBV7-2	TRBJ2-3	ASSPEPSGDTDTQY
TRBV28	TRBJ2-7	ASSLAKAPRVSYEQY
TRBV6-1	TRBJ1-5	ASSEVGYTNQPQH
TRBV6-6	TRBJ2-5	ASNWRGAQETQY
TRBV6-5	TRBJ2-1	ASSYTPSGGNEQF
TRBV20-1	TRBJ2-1	SARDSGGLFEQF
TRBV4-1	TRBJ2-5	ASSQDRAGGRETQY
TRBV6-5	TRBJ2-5	ASSPTGGRETQY